The present TCR beta chain was sequenced within a study of cytomegalovirus exposure and HLA in healthy donors. The wider study: A subsequent analysis reported that the roughly 120 validation repertoires were produced on the same platform that had also been used for the roughly 700 first-cohort repertoires. Findings and limits, study-wide: Diagnosis of cytomegalovirus status made by the classifier reportedly showed high specificity and sensitivity. Confirmation was obtained in vitro that a few CMV-associated chains are specific for CMV antigens.

In germline, CDR1 is DFQATT, CDR2 SNEGSKA (reference sequence). The CDR3 spans 11 residues. Trimming shortened V by 4 bases and J by 5 bases, and 8 bases separated the two germline ends. Separate from the 666-subject first cohort was the approximately 120-subject validation cohort, to which the donors belonged. Here immunoSEQ multiplex PCR was the method, and the copy in TCRdb shows in-frame clones only, minus some. The sample holds hundreds of thousands of clones, 80% to 90% seen once. Only one count was recorded for this clone. The antigen remains unidentified. The receptor's source is a young woman in good health and CMV-seronegative. The rearrangement uses TRBV20-1 and TRBJ2-5; D might be TRBD2 (5 bases). The specimen sequenced was PBMCs. The CDR3 is CSATSRETQYF. CDR3 in DNA: TGCAGTGCTACTAGCAGGGAGACCCAGTACTTC.